These 28 T cell receptor beta chains originate from one sample sequenced in a study of response to subunit inactivated influenza vaccine. TCRdb called the RT-PCR reads again in MiXCR, with one record for every CDR3 protein. The table has about half a million distinct CDR3 sequences, 11% seen once. The sample was PBMCs from blood, taken roughly 48 days after vaccination. These receptors were taken from a man aged 45 to 65 who received an inactivated influenza vaccine.

This rearrangement joins TRBV7-2 to TRBJ1-1; tentative D call: TRBD1 (5 bases). V gave up 7 bases and J gave up 1 base, with 13 bases separating them. This CDR3 contains 14 residues. The germline CDR1 and CDR2 sequences are SGHTA and FQGNSA. CDR3 protein: CASKGGQGNTEAFF. In DNA, the CDR3 is TGTGCCAGCAAAGGAGGGCAGGGGAACACTGAAGCTTTCTTT.

The chain joins TRBV20-1 to TRBJ2-7; 8 bases align to TRBD2. CDR1 and CDR2 from the germline V gene are DFQATT and SNEGSKA (reference sequence). The CDR3 loop spans 14 amino acids. V was clipped by 0 bases and J by 2 bases; unmatched bases: 3. This CDR3 is CSARDSGMPYEQYF. CDR3 DNA sequence: TGCAGTGCTAGAGATAGCGGGATGCCCTACGAGCAGTACTTC.

This clonotype came up a few times. The chain couples TRBV27 to TRBJ2-7; the match to TRBD2 covers 14 bases. Germline assignment: CDR1 MNHEY and CDR2 SMNVEV (reference sequence). J lost 5 bases, V lost 5 bases, and 11 bases had no gene match. This CDR3 has 17 residues. The CDR3 DNA reads TGTGCCAGCAGTCTTACCAGCGGGACTAGCGGGAGTAACGAGCAGTACTTC. This sequence encodes CASSLTSGTSGSNEQYF.

J is TRBJ2-7 and V is TRBV24-1; D not certain. The CDR3 is made up of 15 amino acids. The V gene's germline CDR1 is KGHDR and CDR2 SFDVKD. V was cut by 5 bases and J by 0 bases, with 13 bases left in between. CDR3 residues: CATSAWAEPSYEQYF. The DNA for the CDR3 is TGTGCCACCAGTGCCTGGGCAGAACCCTCCTACGAGCAGTACTTC.

This clonotype was observed at least ten times. The CDR3 nucleotides are TGCGCCAGCAGCAGGGGGACTAGTCAGGAGACCCAGTACTTC. This codes for CASSRGTSQETQYF. The chain employs TRBV5-1 and TRBJ2-5; the match to TRBD2 covers 8 bases. V gave up 4 bases and J gave up 5 bases; unmatched junction bases: 7. CDR1 is SGHRS, CDR2 YFSETQ, per germline. The CDR3 has 14 amino acids.

The rearrangement uses TRBV5-3 and TRBJ2-3, with TRBD1 identical over 11 bases. TRBV5-3 is placed among ORFs of uncertain function. V lost 4 bases, J lost 5 bases, and 6 bases stayed unmatched. CDR3 size: 15 residues. The CDR3 DNA reads as TGTGCCAGAAGCACGGACAGGGGGCATGGAGATACGCAGTATTTT. Residues: CARSTDRGHGDTQYF.

The V gene is TRBV6-6, the J gene TRBJ1-3; D remains ambiguous. The CDR3 extends over 13 amino acids. Looked up from germline, CDR1 is MNHNY and CDR2 is SVGAGI (reference sequence). The ends were cut back, 2 bases at V and 3 bases at J, with 5 bases in the middle. The CDR3 nucleotides are TGTGCCAGCAGTTACGACGGTGGAAACACCATATATTTT. This gives the protein CASSYDGGNTIYF.

The chain carries TRBV5-5 and TRBJ2-3; 12 nucleotides agree with TRBD2. The CDR3 has 17 amino acids. V shed 0 bases and J 5 bases; nucleotides not matched to a gene: 7. Germline loops: CDR1 SGHKS, CDR2 YYEKEE (reference sequence). The CDR3 DNA reads as TGTGCCAGCAGCTTGGATCCTAGCGGGGGGGTACAAGATACGCAGTATTTT. It codes for CASSLDPSGGVQDTQYF.

This clonotype was counted ten times or more. This sequence joins TRBV5-1 and TRBJ2-7; TRBD2 aligns across 12 bases. Germline V gene data show CDR1 as SGHRS and CDR2 as YFSETQ. This CDR3 contains 18 residues. With 3 bases clipped from V and 3 bases from J, the junction kept 13 bases outside the gene matches. The CDR3 DNA sequence: TGCGCCAGCAGCTACCGGACTAGCGGGGCCCACCCCTACTACGAGCAGTACTTC. The encoded protein is CASSYRTSGAHPYYEQYF.

CDR3 bases: TGTGCCAGCACTCGGACAGAGACTACCTACGAGCAGTACTTC. Amino acids: CASTRTETTYEQYF. The chain links TRBV16 to TRBJ2-7; D may be TRBD1 (6 bases). V was cut by 7 bases and J by 2 bases, with 15 bases left in between. This CDR3 region has 14 residues. Looked up from germline, CDR1 is KGHSY and CDR2 is FQNENV.

This clonotype was found a few times. This sequence joins TRBV11-2 and TRBJ2-3; 13 nucleotides align to TRBD2. The V gene end was trimmed by 4 bases and the J gene end by 5 bases; junction bases not matched to a gene: 15. CDR3 length: 19 residues. Germline values: CDR1 SGHAT, CDR2 FQNNGV. In DNA, the CDR3 is TGTGCCAGCAGCTCCCGACTAGCGGGAGGTGTGGGAAGGATAGATACGCAGTATTTT. Translated, it gives CASSSRLAGGVGRIDTQYF.

This clonotype was observed a few times. The V and J genes are TRBV11-2 and TRBJ2-1, with D perhaps being TRBD1 or TRBD2 (5 bases each). Per germline, CDR1 SGHAT and CDR2 FQNNGV. V shed 5 bases and J shed 13 bases, with 18 bases lying between them. This CDR3 has 13 residues. The CDR3 loop reads CASSPDGTGIQFF. In nucleotides, the CDR3 is TGTGCCAGCAGCCCCGACGGGACGGGGATACAGTTCTTC.

This clonotype has ten or more counts. CDR3 bases: TGTGCCAGCAGTTACTACAATGGCGGGGAGCTGTTTTTT. It encodes CASSYYNGGELFF. The J gene is TRBJ2-2, the V gene TRBV6-2 or TRBV6-3; no firm D call. Germline V gene lookup returns CDR1 MNHEY and CDR2 SVGEGT. The CDR3 extends over 13 amino acids. V lost 1 base to trimming and J lost 7 bases, with 7 bases between them.

This clonotype was detected ten times or more. The chain employs TRBV20-1 and TRBJ2-1, with 11 bases matching TRBD2. J was trimmed by 2 bases and V by 3 bases; bases with no gene match: 12. Germline-derived CDR1 and CDR2 are DFQATT and SNEGSKA (reference sequence). This CDR3 comprises 18 residues. The CDR3 region has the DNA TGCAGTGCTAGGGCGACGGCCCAACTAGCGGGAGCCTACAATGAGCAGTTCTTC. It encodes CSARATAQLAGAYNEQFF.

The chain recombines TRBV7-9 with TRBJ1-1; D might be TRBD1 (5 bases). Looked up from germline, CDR1 is SEHNR and CDR2 is FQNEAQ (reference sequence). The CDR3 is 15 residues long. V lost 5 bases and J lost 4, with 17 bases in between. DNA for the CDR3: TGTGCCAGCAGCCGGGTGGGGGACCAAGGCACTGAAGCTTTCTTT. Its translation: CASSRVGDQGTEAFF. Looking up the rest from reference TRBV7-9 and TRBJ1-1 gives the full variable domain: DTGVSQNPRHKITKRGQNVTFRCDPISEHNRLYWYRQTLGQGPEFLTYFQNEAQLEKSRLLSDRFSAERPKGSFSTLEIQRTEQGDSAMYLCASSRVGDQGTEAFFGQGTRLTVV.

This clonotype has at least ten counts. The rearrangement joins TRBV12-3 or TRBV12-4 to TRBJ1-2; D is possibly TRBD1 (5 bases). V was cut by 7 bases and J by 4 bases, with 10 bases left in between. CDR3 size: 12 residues. CDR3 sequence reads: CASTKGSYGYTF. CDR3 sequence (DNA): TGTGCCAGCACCAAGGGGAGCTATGGCTACACCTTC.

The table lists this clonotype with many counts. CDR3 bases: TGCAGTGCTAGGAGCGGGAGGGGTACAGATACGCAGTATTTT. Amino acids: CSARSGRGTDTQYF. The chain couples TRBV20-1 to TRBJ2-3; 10 bases match TRBD2. This CDR3 spans 14 amino acids. CDR1 is DFQATT, CDR2 SNEGSKA, per germline (reference sequence). The V and J ends lost 3 bases and 3 bases, in that order; junction bases with no gene match: 3.

This clonotype appeared a few times. The rearrangement links TRBV4-1 to TRBJ2-2; TRBD1 is a possible D gene (6 bases). V lost 5 bases to trimming and J lost 0 bases, with 10 bases between them. This CDR3 spans 15 amino acids. Germline V gives CDR1 MGHRA, CDR2 YSYEKL. CDR3 in amino acids: CASSYGTPNTGELFF. In DNA, the CDR3 is TGCGCCAGCAGCTACGGGACACCGAACACCGGGGAGCTGTTTTTT.

This clonotype was recorded a few times. A read error may produce the germline difference seen at one junction end. The chain carries TRBV5-1 and TRBJ1-1, with TRBD1 as a possible D gene (5 bases). The CDR3 is made up of 14 amino acids. CDR1 is SGHRS, CDR2 YFSETQ, per germline. The CDR3 protein is CASTLGTENTEAFF. CDR3 in DNA: TGCGCCAGCACCTTGGGGACGGAGAACACTGAAGCTTTCTTT.

This clonotype has ten or more counts. The genes are TRBV7-9 and TRBJ2-2; the match to TRBD1 covers 8 bases. The CDR3 length is 16 residues. V lost 5 bases, J lost 2 bases, and 7 bases stayed unmatched. Looked up from germline, CDR1 is SEHNR and CDR2 is FQNEAQ (reference sequence). CDR3 nucleotide sequence: TGTGCCAGCAGCCGCGCCGGACAGGGTAACACCGGGGAGCTGTTTTTT. This codes for CASSRAGQGNTGELFF.

V usage is TRBV6-1 and J usage is TRBJ1-4, with D perhaps TRBD1 (6 bases). This CDR3 contains 14 residues. Between the trimmed V and J ends, which lost 6 bases and 7 bases, there was a span of 15 bases. The germline gives CDR1 MNHNS, CDR2 SASEGT. This chain's CDR3 is CASSLQGLREKLFF. The CDR3 DNA follows: TGTGCCAGCAGCCTACAGGGTTTGCGTGAAAAACTGTTTTTT.

This clonotype appeared a few times. The chain has TRBV12-3 or TRBV12-4 and TRBJ1-2; D not resolved. The CDR3 extends over 14 amino acids. V shed 6 bases and J shed 2 bases, with 13 bases lying between them. This CDR3 is CASSGIPENYGYTF. The CDR3, as DNA: TGTGCCAGCAGCGGGATCCCAGAGAACTATGGCTACACCTTC.

This clonotype showed up just a few times. The V call is TRBV20-1, the J call TRBJ2-7; 9 bases match TRBD1. This CDR3 contains 16 residues. From germline, CDR1 is DFQATT and CDR2 SNEGSKA (reference sequence). The V and J ends lost 0 bases and 2 bases, in that order; junction bases with no gene match: 8. The CDR3 protein is CSARDPKTGGTYEQYF. CDR3 sequence (DNA): TGCAGTGCTAGAGATCCAAAAACAGGGGGCACCTACGAGCAGTACTTC.

The sample holds many counts of this clonotype. The V and J genes are TRBV4-3 and TRBJ1-5; D is possibly TRBD1 (5 bases). This CDR3 is built from 17 residues. The V end lost 0 bases, the J end lost 1 base, and 13 bases lay between the germline ends. Germline lookup yields CDR1 LGHNA and CDR2 YSLEER. CDR3 in amino acids: CASSQDYGDFSNQPQHF. For the CDR3, the DNA is TGCGCCAGCAGCCAAGATTATGGGGACTTCAGCAATCAGCCCCAGCATTTT.

This clonotype showed up just a few times. This sequence joins TRBV24-1 and TRBJ2-3; maybe TRBD1 (5 bases). The CDR3 length is 15 residues. V lost 5 bases to trimming and J lost 3 bases, with 14 bases between them. Germline values: CDR1 KGHDR, CDR2 SFDVKD. CDR3 amino acids: CATSGGARLTDTQYF. CDR3 nucleotide sequence: TGTGCCACCAGTGGTGGGGCCAGGTTAACAGATACGCAGTATTTT.

This clonotype appeared many times. The rearrangement uses TRBV7-9 and TRBJ2-2, with 7 bases aligning to TRBD1. V lost 5 bases, J lost 4 bases, and 10 bases stayed unmatched. CDR1 and CDR2 from the germline V gene are SEHNR and FQNEAQ (reference sequence). This CDR3 contains 16 residues. CDR3 sequence reads: CASSIYRGELTGELFF. The CDR3, as DNA: TGTGCCAGCAGCATCTACAGGGGTGAGCTCACCGGGGAGCTGTTTTTT.

The table lists this clonotype with many counts. The chain links TRBV24-1 to TRBJ1-5; 10 bases align to TRBD1. The CDR3 loop spans 15 amino acids. Germline V gene data show CDR1 as KGHDR and CDR2 as SFDVKD. The junction had 4 bases not matched to a gene; V was cut back by 6 bases and J by 3 bases. The CDR3 is CATSFGTGDNQPQHF. The DNA for the CDR3 is TGTGCCACCAGTTTCGGGACAGGGGACAATCAGCCCCAGCATTTT.

This clonotype has more than one count but fewer than ten. The chain uses TRBV24-1 and TRBJ2-2; the match to TRBD1 covers 9 bases. V was pared by 1 base and J by 6 bases, with 2 bases of the junction left unmatched. The germline V gene encodes CDR1 KGHDR and CDR2 SFDVKD. The CDR3 extends over 15 amino acids. CDR3 amino acids: CATSDFGQGSGELFF. The CDR3 bases are TGTGCCACCAGTGATTTTGGACAGGGGTCCGGGGAGCTGTTTTTT.